This T cell receptor (beta chain) was documented in a study of blood T cell repertoires in COVID-19. Study overall: PBMCs, B-cell-depleted T cells, or T cells were the source of the cDNA or gDNA that made up the material.

Here immunoSEQ multiplex PCR was the method, and the copy in TCRdb shows in-frame clones only, minus some. Of 200,000 to 250,000 clones listed, approximately 90% are singletons. The sequence was collected from a man aged 25 to 40 who had recovered from COVID-19. Sequencing used PBMCs or T cells enriched from blood (not recorded which).

CDR3 coding DNA: TGCGCCAGCAGCTTGGGACAGGGCGGCCAAGAGACCCAGTACTTC. Translated: CASSLGQGGQETQYF. This chain links TRBV5-1 with TRBJ2-5; the match to TRBD1 covers 7 bases. The J segment lost 1 base and the V segment lost 0 bases, leaving 3 bases of the junction unmatched. CDR3 size: 15 residues. Germline V lookup: CDR1 SGHRS, CDR2 YFSETQ.